The rows below give T cell receptor beta chains drawn from one sample of a study of graft-versus-host responses after intestinal transplantation. The assay was immunoSEQ multiplex PCR, and TCRdb's table has in-frame clones only and misses some. This table has 7,500 to 10,000 clones, less than 90% appearing once. The sequencing here drew on ileum tissue, taken around 24 months after intestinal transplantation. These receptors were taken from a human patient who received an intestinal transplant, so some T cells may come from the graft donor. Both conserved end residues are part of each CDR3. D genes are given only for firm matches. Rows give clone size only sometimes, using once, few, many, or a class for an expanded clone.

J gene | V gene | CDR3 length | clone size | D gene | CDR3 protein | CDR3 DNA
TRBJ2-3 | TRBV5-1 | 16 | NA | TRBD2 | CASSLATSGRTDTQYF | TGCGCCAGCAGCTTGGCTACTAGCGGGAGAACAGATACGCAGTATTTT
TRBJ2-3 | TRBV5-1 | 16 | NA | TRBD1 | CASRLTGTGSTDTQYF | TGCGCCAGCCGCTTGACCGGGACAGGGAGCACAGATACGCAGTATTTT
TRBJ2-7 | TRBV6-5 | 11 | NA | NA | CASSYVGKQYF | TGTGCCAGCAGTTACGTCGGAAAGCAGTACTTC
TRBJ1-2 | TRBV19 | 12 | NA | NA | CASSRTYYGYTF | TGTGCCAGTAGCAGGACATACTATGGCTACACCTTC
TRBJ2-6 | TRBV7-3 | 17 | NA | NA | CASSPSTGGAGANVLTF | TGTGCCAGCAGCCCCTCAACAGGGGGGGCTGGGGCCAACGTCCTGACTTTC
TRBJ2-5 | TRBV10-1 | 13 | NA | NA | CASSVGADETQYF | TGCGCCAGCAGTGTCGGGGCGGATGAGACCCAGTACTTC
TRBJ1-5 | TRBV9 | 13 | NA | NA | CASSVGSNQPQHF | TGTGCCAGCAGCGTAGGGAGCAATCAGCCCCAGCATTTT
TRBJ2-3 | TRBV5-5 | 16 | once | TRBD1 | CASSLGTGGFKDTQYF | TGTGCCAGCAGCTTAGGGACAGGGGGCTTTAAAGATACGCAGTATTTT
TRBJ2-3 | TRBV4-2 | 16 | NA | NA | CASSQDQQPSTDTQYF | TGTGCCAGCAGCCAAGATCAGCAGCCTAGCACAGATACGCAGTATTTT
TRBJ2-5 | TRBV5-1 | 16 | NA | NA | CASSSDRDASRKTQYF | TGCGCCAGCAGCTCCGACCGGGACGCCAGCAGGAAGACCCAGTACTTC
TRBJ2-3 | TRBV9 | 15 | NA | NA | CASSVAQSQTDTQYF | TGTGCCAGCAGCGTAGCTCAAAGTCAGACAGATACGCAGTATTTT
TRBJ2-7 | TRBV10-1 | 15 | NA | NA | CASSESGGRNYEQYF | TGCGCCAGCAGTGAGTCGGGGGGCCGGAACTACGAGCAGTACTTC
TRBJ2-7 | TRBV5-4 | 15 | NA | TRBD1 | CASSLGGTGRREQYF | TGTGCCAGCAGCTTGGGGGGGACAGGGAGACGCGAGCAGTACTTC
TRBJ1-5 | TRBV28 | 15 | few | NA | CASSLARGGEQPQHF | TGTGCCAGCAGTTTAGCCAGGGGTGGGGAACAGCCCCAGCATTTT
TRBJ2-1 | TRBV4-1 | 17 | few | TRBD2 | CASSQDGGGGSYNEQFF | TGCGCCAGCAGCCAAGATGGGGGGGGTGGCTCCTACAATGAGCAGTTCTTC
TRBJ1-2 | TRBV18 | 14 | once | NA | CASSPPATNYGYTF | TGTGCCAGCTCACCACCGGCCACTAACTATGGCTACACCTTC
TRBJ1-1 | TRBV11-2 | 18 | NA | TRBD1 | CASSSRLWDRKKNTEAFF | TGTGCCAGCAGCTCGAGGTTGTGGGACAGGAAGAAGAACACTGAAGCTTTCTTT
TRBJ1-1 | TRBV27 | 16 | NA | TRBD1 | CASSLGQGGSNTEAFF | TGTGCCAGCAGTTTAGGACAGGGGGGATCGAACACTGAAGCTTTCTTT
TRBJ2-2 | TRBV5-1 | 17 | NA | TRBD2 | CASSPRLAGGSSGELFF | TGCGCCAGCAGCCCTAGACTAGCGGGAGGAAGTTCCGGGGAGCTGTTTTTT
TRBJ2-7 | TRBV6-1 | 14 | NA | NA | CASSSIGGTYEQYF | TGTGCCAGCAGCTCTATTGGGGGGACCTACGAGCAGTACTTC
TRBJ2-7 | TRBV5-3 | 11 | few | NA | CARSFHYEQYF | TGTGCCAGAAGCTTTCACTACGAGCAGTACTTC
TRBJ1-1 | TRBV28 | 16 | NA | TRBD1 | CASSSARGRRFAEAFF | TGTGCCAGCAGCTCTGCCAGGGGGCGTAGGTTCGCTGAAGCTTTCTTT
TRBJ2-1 | TRBV4-2 | 16 | NA | NA | CASSQVDTYGNNEQFF | TGTGCCAGCAGCCAAGTGGACACCTATGGGAACAATGAGCAGTTCTTC
TRBJ2-7 | TRBV6-1 | 16 | NA | TRBD2 | CASSEERRLAGYEQYF | TGTGCCAGCAGTGAAGAAAGGCGACTAGCGGGGTACGAGCAGTACTTC
TRBJ2-5 | TRBV6-6 | 14 | NA | NA | CASSYIGPGQTQYF | TGTGCCAGCAGTTACATTGGACCAGGACAGACCCAGTACTTC
TRBJ1-1 | TRBV13 | 16 | NA | NA | CASSSGYGLSNTEAFF | TGTGCCAGCAGCTCAGGTTATGGACTGTCGAACACTGAAGCTTTCTTT
TRBJ2-2 | TRBV5-6 | 13 | NA | NA | CASSLFDTGELFF | TGTGCCAGCAGCTTGTTCGACACCGGGGAGCTGTTTTTT
TRBJ1-1 | TRBV4-2 | 16 | NA | NA | CASSQPTIYSNTEAFF | TGTGCCAGCAGCCAGCCTACCATTTACTCGAACACTGAAGCTTTCTTT
TRBJ1-1 | TRBV6-5 | 12 | NA | NA | CASSSPEAEAFF | TGTGCCAGCAGTTCCCCAGAGGCCGAAGCTTTCTTT
TRBJ2-7 | TRBV5-1 | 17 | NA | NA | CASSIGNSGGLGYEQYF | TGCGCCAGCAGCATTGGGAATTCCGGAGGACTCGGCTACGAGCAGTACTTC
TRBJ2-4 | TRBV6-1 | 14 | NA | NA | CASAITGAKNIQYF | TGTGCCAGCGCCATAACAGGAGCCAAAAACATTCAGTACTTC
TRBJ1-2 | TRBV5-1 | 14 | NA | NA | CASSEGQGSIDYTF | TGCGCCAGCAGCGAGGGTCAGGGTTCTATTGACTACACCTTC
TRBJ2-7 | TRBV4-1 | 16 | NA | NA | CASSLSLGAGGYEQYF | TGCGCCAGCAGCCTGTCACTGGGGGCCGGGGGCTACGAGCAGTACTTC
TRBJ2-1 | TRBV6-5 | 14 | NA | TRBD2 | CASSLAGPYNEQFF | TGTGCCAGCAGTCTAGCGGGGCCCTACAATGAGCAGTTCTTC
TRBJ2-7 | TRBV18 | 14 | NA | NA | CASSPGAGAYEQYF | TGTGCCAGCTCACCAGGGGCGGGTGCCTACGAGCAGTACTTC
TRBJ2-2 | TRBV10-2 | 17 | NA | NA | CASSESFLRLDAGELFF | TGCGCCAGCAGTGAGTCGTTTCTACGACTAGATGCGGGGGAGCTGTTTTTT
TRBJ2-7 | TRBV7-3 | 13 | NA | NA | CASSQGVRHEQYF | TGTGCCAGCAGCCAGGGAGTGAGGCACGAGCAGTACTTC
TRBJ1-1 | TRBV7-9 | 14 | few | NA | CASSSLGLGTEAFF | TGTGCCAGCAGCTCCCTTGGCTTGGGGACTGAAGCTTTCTTT
TRBJ2-1 | TRBV19 | 17 | NA | TRBD2 | CASSPRLAGVSYNEQFF | TGTGCCAGTAGTCCGCGGCTAGCGGGCGTCTCCTACAATGAGCAGTTCTTC
TRBJ2-3 | TRBV7-9 | 13 | NA | NA | CASSLTGPDTQYF | TGTGCCAGCAGCTTAACAGGGCCAGATACGCAGTATTTT
TRBJ2-2 | TRBV7-9 | 18 | NA | NA | CASSLRQFGSTITGELFF | TGTGCCAGCAGCTTACGTCAATTCGGCTCTACAATCACCGGGGAGCTGTTTTTT